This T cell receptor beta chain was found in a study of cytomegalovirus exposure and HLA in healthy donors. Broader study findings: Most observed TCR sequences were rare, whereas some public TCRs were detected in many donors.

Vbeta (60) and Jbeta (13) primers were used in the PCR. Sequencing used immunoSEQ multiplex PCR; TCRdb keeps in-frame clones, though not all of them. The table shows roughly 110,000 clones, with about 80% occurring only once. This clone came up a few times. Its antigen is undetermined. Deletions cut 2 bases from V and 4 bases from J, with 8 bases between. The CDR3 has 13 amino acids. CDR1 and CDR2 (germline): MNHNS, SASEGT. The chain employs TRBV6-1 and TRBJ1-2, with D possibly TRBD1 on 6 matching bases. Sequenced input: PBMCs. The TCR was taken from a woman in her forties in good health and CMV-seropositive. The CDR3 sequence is CASSEIQGYGYTF. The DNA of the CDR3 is TGTGCCAGCAGTGAAATACAGGGCTATGGCTACACCTTC.